This T cell receptor (beta chain) was profiled in a study of T cells in Graves' hyperthyroidism and ophthalmopathy. For the study at large: Peripheral blood samples were taken at initial diagnosis, prior to any treatment. Regarding the study as a whole: Most thyroid clonotypes with frequency above 0.001 were detected in blood. With a median lead of around 6.7 months before onset, the model predicted ophthalmopathy.

Authors of the study amplified TCR beta CDR3 regions from RNA transcripts. Carried out on the TCR CDR3, a first-round RT-PCR used the HTBI primer set. TCRdb re-called the multiplex PCR reads with MiXCR, one entry per CDR3 protein. The repertoire has 500,000 to 650,000 distinct CDR3 sequences, 15% to 20% of them found once; the top ten carry 47%. CDR1 and CDR2 (germline): MNHNS, SASEGT. The CDR3 spans 14 residues. With 5 bases clipped from V and 5 bases from J, the junction kept 8 bases outside the gene matches. Under 3 months was the duration of disease in ophthalmopathy patients, who also had a Clinical Activity Score of at least 3 and a NOSPECS grade of at least 4. This clonotype has only a few counts. What it binds is not known.

What was sequenced was blood. The sequence was obtained from a man aged 35-49 years with Graves' ophthalmopathy. V gene TRBV6-1 combines with J gene TRBJ2-7, with 8 bases lining up with TRBD2. The CDR3 sequence is CASSTELAGNEQYF. The CDR3, as DNA: TGTGCCAGCAGTACCGAATTAGCGGGGAACGAGCAGTACTTC.